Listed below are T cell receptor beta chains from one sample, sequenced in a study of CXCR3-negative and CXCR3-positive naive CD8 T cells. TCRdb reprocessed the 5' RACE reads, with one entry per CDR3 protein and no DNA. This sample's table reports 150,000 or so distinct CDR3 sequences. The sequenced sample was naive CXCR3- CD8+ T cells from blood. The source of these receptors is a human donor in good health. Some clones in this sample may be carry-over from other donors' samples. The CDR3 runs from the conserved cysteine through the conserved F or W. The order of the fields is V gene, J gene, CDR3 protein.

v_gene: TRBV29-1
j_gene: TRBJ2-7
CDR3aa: CSVEEGGVGEAYEQYF

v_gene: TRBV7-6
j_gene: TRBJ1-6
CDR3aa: CASSLGTYNSPLHF

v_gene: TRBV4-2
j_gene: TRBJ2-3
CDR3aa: CASSQLWYEREGPDTQYF

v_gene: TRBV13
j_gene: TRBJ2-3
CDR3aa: CASSKQGASTDTQYF

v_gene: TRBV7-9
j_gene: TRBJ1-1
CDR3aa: CASSLGFGAGEAFF

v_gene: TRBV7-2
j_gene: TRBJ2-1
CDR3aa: CASSREDTNNEQFF

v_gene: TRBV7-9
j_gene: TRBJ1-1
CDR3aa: CASRGQMNTEAFF

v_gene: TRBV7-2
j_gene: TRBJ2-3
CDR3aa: CASSFRLAGGRADTQYF

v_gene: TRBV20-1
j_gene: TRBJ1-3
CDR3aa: CSARDTPGDRIYF

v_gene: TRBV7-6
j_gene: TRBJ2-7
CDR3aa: CASSYGGGPPVEQYF

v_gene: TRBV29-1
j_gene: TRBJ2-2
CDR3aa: CSVEEGAVGELFF

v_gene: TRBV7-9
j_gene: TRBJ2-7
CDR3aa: CASSTTSGGPDEQYF

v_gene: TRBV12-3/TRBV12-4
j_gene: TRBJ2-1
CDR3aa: CASRLAGGPLYEQFF

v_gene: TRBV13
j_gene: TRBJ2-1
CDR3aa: CASSADGNSYNEQFF

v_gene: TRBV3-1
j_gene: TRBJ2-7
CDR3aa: CASSRTAGGLAANYEQYF

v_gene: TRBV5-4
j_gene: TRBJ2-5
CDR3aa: CASSLEGGLAGQETQYF

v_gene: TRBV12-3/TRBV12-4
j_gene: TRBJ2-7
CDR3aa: CASSLQLLPYEQYF

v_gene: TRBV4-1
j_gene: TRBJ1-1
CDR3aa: CASSLARGTEAFF

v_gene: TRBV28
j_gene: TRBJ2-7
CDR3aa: CASGQTSGWGEQYF

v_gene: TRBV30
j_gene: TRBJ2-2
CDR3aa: CAWSDREAGELFF

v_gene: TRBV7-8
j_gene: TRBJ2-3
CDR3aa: CASSLSGPDTQYF

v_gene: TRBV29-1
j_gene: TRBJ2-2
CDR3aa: CSVVLANANTGELFF

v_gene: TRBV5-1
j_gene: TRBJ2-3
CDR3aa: CASSLTSGGHTDTQYF

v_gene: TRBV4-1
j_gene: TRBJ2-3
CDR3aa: CASRISQGGTDTQYF

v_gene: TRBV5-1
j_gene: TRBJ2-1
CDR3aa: CDRFWVWQHYNEQFF

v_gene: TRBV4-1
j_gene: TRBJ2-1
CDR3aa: CASSQGTSRHNEQFF

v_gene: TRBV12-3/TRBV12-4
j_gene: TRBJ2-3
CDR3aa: CANQRITDTQYF

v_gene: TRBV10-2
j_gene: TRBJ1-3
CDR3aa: CASSQDRGPGNTIYF

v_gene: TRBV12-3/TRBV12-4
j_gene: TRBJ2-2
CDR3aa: CASSLGSGRTGELFF

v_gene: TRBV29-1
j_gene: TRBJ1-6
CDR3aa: CSVGRDSNSPLHF

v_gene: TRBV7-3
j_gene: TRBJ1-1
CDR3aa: CASSRQGMNTEAFF

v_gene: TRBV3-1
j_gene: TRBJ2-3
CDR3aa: CASSHNPLLAGFLDTQYF

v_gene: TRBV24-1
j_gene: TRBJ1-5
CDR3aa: CATSDRQGAGQPQHF

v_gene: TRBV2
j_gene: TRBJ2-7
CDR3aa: CASTLNSYEQYF

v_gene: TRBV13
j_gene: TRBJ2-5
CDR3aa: CASSSRKGQLEKETQYF

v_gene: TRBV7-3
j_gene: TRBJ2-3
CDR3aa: CASSLPSDSSTDTQYF

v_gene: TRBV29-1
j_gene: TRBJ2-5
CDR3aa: CSGRGGRTSQETQYF

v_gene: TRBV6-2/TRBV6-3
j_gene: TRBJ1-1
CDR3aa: CASGDWRANTEAFF

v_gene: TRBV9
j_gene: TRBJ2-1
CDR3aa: CASSPGGPRPNEQFF

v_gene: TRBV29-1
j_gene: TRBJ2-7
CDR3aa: CSVVVTGDPYEQYF

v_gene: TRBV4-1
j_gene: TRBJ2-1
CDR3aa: CASSPAGGASYNEQFF

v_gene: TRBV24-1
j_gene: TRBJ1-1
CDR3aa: CATSPGSGTEAFF

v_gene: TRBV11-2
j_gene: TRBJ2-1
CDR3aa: CASSPPEALNYNEQFF

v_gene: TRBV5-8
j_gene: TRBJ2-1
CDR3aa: CASSTNSNEQFF

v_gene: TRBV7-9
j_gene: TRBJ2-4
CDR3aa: CASSLVGEAKNIQYF

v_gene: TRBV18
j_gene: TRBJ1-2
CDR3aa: CASSPPTGFRTYGYTF

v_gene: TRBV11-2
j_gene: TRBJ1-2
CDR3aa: CASSLMGENGYTF

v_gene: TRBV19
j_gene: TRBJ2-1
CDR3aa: CASSIGGGVYNEQFF

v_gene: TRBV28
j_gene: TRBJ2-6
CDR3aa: CASSLRDSSGANVLTF

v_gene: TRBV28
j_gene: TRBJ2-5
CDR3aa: CASSPGTSQQETQYF

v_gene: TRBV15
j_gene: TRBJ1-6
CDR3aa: CATSRARNWNSPLHF

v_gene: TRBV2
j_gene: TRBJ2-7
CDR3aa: CASSEGGDDYEQYF

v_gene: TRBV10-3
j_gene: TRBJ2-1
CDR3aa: CAISAGVGGYNEQFF

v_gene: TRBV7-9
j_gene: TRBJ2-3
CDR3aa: CASSLGAGTLDTQYF